This T cell receptor (beta chain) was found in a study of blood T cell repertoires in COVID-19. Study-wide context: The origin of the acute and convalescent COVID-19 samples was the United States, Italy and Spain. The analysed material was cDNA or gDNA that came from T cells, B-cell-depleted T cells, or PBMCs.

This CDR3 is built from 17 residues. Original analysis: Using reference gene primer amplification, nucleated cell counts were estimated. Only in-frame clones appear in the TCRdb table, and some are missing; sequencing was by immunoSEQ multiplex PCR. That table is the source of V, J and clone size, and D and trimming were worked out from the DNA. This table holds 200,000 to 250,000 clones, around four fifths found once. The receptor was derived from a young man with active or convalescent COVID-19. The specimen was peripheral blood. This chain links TRBV1 with TRBJ2-5; TRBD1, as called in the table, went unchecked against the DNA. TRBV1 is a documented pseudogene. The CDR3 loop reads CTSSGQTDSRALETQYF. CDR3 DNA: TGCACCAGCAGTGGCCAGACGGACAGCCGAGCCTTGGAGACCCAGTACTTC.